This TCR beta chain comes out of a study of cytomegalovirus exposure and HLA in healthy donors. Details on this clone: Its antigen remains unknown.

Amplification used 60 Vbeta primers and 13 Jbeta primers. The repertoire was sequenced with immunoSEQ multiplex PCR; TCRdb's copy has only in-frame clones and lacks some. The table shows 150,000 or so clones, with about 80% occurring only once. Study conclusions and caveats: Researchers counted 180 or so TCR beta chains as cytomegalovirus-associated.

This clonotype was obtained from a woman aged 40-49 years in good health and CMV-seronegative. The sequencing sample was made of PBMCs.

CDR3 bases: TGCGCCAGCAGCCAAGAGGGACAGGGGAAAGAGACCCAGTACTTC. It is translated as CASSQEGQGKETQYF. The chain employs TRBV4-3 and TRBJ2-5, with 10 positions matching TRBD1. The CDR3 totals 15 residues. V shed 0 bases and J 3 bases; nucleotides not matched to a gene: 1. CDR1 and CDR2 (germline): LGHNA, YSLEER.